This record covers a single T cell receptor beta chain. Its matching antigen is unknown. The sample is drawn from a study of cytomegalovirus exposure and HLA in healthy donors. The CDR3 is 15 residues long. The trim removed 0 bases at V and 9 bases at J, leaving 5 bases unmatched. CDR1 SEHNR and CDR2 FQNEAQ come from the germline V gene (reference sequence). Primers for the PCR totalled 60 Vbeta and 13 Jbeta. The table came from immunoSEQ multiplex PCR; TCRdb's copy has only in-frame clones and leaves some out. The table records approximately 110,000 clones, approximately 70% of them present only once. Study outcomes and limitations: Accurate HLA-A and HLA-B prediction from TCR beta sequences was reported for most subjects. Available immune exposure information was restricted to CMV serostatus only. As a later analysis showed, a missense DCLRE1C variant was linked to trimming of TCR beta V- and J-genes. Reportedly, diagnosis of cytomegalovirus status by the classifier showed high specificity and sensitivity.

This TCR came from a woman aged 25 to 39 in good health and CMV-seronegative. The chain couples TRBV7-9 to TRBJ1-6; 7 bases are shared with TRBD1. The sequenced sample was PBMCs. DNA for the CDR3: TGTGCCAGCAGCTTAGCTGTGGGACAGTCTTCACCCCTCCACTTT. Translated, it gives CASSLAVGQSSPLHF.